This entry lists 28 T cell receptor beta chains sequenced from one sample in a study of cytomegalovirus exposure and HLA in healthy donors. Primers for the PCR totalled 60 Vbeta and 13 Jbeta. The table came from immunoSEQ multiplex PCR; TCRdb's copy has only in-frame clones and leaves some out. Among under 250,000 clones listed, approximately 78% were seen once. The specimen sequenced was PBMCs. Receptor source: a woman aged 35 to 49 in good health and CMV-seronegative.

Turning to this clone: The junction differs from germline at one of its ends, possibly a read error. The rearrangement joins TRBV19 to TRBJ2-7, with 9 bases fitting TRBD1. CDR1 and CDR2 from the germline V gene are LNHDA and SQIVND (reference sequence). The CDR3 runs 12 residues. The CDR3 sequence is CAAGTGHYGQYF. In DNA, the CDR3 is TGTGCGGCCGGGACAGGGCACTACGGGCAGTACTTC.

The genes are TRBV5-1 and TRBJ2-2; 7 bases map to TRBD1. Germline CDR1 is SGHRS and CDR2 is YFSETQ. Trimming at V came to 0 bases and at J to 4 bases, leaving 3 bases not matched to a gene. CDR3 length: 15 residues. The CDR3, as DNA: TGCGCCAGCAGCTTGGCCAGGGGGAGCACCGGGGAGCTGTTTTTT. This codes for CASSLARGSTGELFF.

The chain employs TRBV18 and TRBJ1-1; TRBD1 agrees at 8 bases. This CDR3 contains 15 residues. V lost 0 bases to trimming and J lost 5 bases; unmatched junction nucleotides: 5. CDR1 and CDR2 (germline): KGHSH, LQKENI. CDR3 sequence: CASSPPAGGRTEAFF. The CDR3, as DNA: TGTGCCAGCTCACCACCCGCAGGGGGCAGGACTGAAGCTTTCTTT.

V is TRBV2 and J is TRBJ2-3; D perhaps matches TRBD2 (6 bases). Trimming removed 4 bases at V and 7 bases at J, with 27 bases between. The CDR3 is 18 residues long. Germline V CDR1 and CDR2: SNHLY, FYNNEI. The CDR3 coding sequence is TGTGCCAGCAGTGCATACCCGGGACTCCGAGATCGGGTAAATACGCAGTATTTT. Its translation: CASSAYPGLRDRVNTQYF.

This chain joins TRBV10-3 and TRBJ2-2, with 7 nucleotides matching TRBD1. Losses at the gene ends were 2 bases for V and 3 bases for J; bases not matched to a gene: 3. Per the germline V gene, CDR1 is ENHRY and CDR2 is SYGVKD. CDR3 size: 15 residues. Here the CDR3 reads CAISERGQDTGELFF. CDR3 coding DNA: TGTGCCATCAGTGAGAGGGGGCAAGACACCGGGGAGCTGTTTTTT.

The CDR3 DNA follows: TGTGCCAGCAGCCCACTAGGGATAGCGGGGGAGCAGTTCTTC. Encoded protein: CASSPLGIAGEQFF. The genes are TRBV7-9 and TRBJ2-1; 8 nucleotides agree with TRBD2. Germline lookup yields CDR1 SEHNR and CDR2 FQNEAQ (reference sequence). This CDR3 has 14 amino acids. With V trimmed by 5 bases and J by 10 bases, 10 bases remained unmatched.

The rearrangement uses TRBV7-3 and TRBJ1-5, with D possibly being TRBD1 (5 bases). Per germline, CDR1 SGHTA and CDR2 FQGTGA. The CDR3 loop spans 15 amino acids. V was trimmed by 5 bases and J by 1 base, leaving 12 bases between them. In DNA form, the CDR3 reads TGTGCCAGCAGCCCTCAGGGAGGGAGCAATCAGCCCCAGCATTTT. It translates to CASSPQGGSNQPQHF.

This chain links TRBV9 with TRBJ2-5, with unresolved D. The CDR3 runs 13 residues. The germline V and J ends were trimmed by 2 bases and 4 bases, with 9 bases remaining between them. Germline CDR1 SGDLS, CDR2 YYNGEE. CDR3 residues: CASSVPPGETQYF. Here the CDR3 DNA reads TGTGCCAGCAGCGTCCCCCCGGGAGAGACCCAGTACTTC.

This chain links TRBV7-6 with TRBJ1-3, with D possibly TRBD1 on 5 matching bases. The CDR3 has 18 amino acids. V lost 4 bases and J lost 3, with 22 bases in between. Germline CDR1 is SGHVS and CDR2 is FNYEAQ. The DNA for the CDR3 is TGTGCCAGCAGCTATGACCCCGGGAGGGGCCGTATTGGAAACACCATATATTTT. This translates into CASSYDPGRGRIGNTIYF.

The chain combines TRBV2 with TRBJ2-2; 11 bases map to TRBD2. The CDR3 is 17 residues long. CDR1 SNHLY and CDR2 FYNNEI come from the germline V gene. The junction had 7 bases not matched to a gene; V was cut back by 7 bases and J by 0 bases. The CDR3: CASTPSGLAANTGELFF. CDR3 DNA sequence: TGTGCCAGCACGCCATCGGGACTAGCGGCGAACACCGGGGAGCTGTTTTTT.

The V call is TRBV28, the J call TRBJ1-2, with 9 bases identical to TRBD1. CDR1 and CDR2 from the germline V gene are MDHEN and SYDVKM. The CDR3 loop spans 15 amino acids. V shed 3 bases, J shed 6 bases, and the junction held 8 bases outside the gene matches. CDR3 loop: CASSLWDRASHGYTF. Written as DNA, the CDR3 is TGTGCCAGCAGTTTGTGGGACAGGGCTTCCCATGGCTACACCTTC.

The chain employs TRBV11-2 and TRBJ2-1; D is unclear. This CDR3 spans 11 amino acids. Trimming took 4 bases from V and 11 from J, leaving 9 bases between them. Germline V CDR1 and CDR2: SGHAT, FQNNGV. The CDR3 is CASSSPVKQFF. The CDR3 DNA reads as TGTGCCAGCAGCTCTCCGGTCAAGCAGTTCTTC. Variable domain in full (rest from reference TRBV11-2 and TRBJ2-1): EAGVAQSPRYKIIEKRQSVAFWCNPISGHATLYWYQQILGQGPKLLIQFQNNGVVDDSQLPKDRFSAERLKGVDSTLKIQPAKLEDSAVYLCASSSPVKQFFGPGTRLTVL.

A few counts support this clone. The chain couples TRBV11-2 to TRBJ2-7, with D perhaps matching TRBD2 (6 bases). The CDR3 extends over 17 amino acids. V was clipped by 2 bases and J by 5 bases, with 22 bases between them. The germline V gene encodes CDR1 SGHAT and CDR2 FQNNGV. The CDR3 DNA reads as TGTGCCAGCAGCTTATGGGGGTCGGTCGGGAGCCTAAACGAGCAGTACTTC. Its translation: CASSLWGSVGSLNEQYF.

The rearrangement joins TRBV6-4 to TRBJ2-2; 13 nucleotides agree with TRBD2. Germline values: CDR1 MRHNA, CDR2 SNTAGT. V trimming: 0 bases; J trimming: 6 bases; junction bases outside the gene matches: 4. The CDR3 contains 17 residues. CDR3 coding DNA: TGTGCCAGCAGTGACTCTGGACTAGCGGGAGTCCCCGGGGAGCTGTTTTTT. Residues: CASSDSGLAGVPGELFF.

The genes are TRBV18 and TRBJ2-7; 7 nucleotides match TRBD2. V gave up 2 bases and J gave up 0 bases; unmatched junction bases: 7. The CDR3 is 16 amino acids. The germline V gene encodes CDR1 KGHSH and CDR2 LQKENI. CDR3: CASSPSGLTSSYEQYF. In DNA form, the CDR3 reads TGTGCCAGCTCACCATCGGGACTAACGAGCTCCTACGAGCAGTACTTC.

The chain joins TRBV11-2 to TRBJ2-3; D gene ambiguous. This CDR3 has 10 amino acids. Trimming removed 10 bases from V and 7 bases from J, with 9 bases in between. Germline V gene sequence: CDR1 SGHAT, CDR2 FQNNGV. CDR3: CATSHNTQYF. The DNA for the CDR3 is TGTGCCACTTCGCACAATACGCAGTATTTT.

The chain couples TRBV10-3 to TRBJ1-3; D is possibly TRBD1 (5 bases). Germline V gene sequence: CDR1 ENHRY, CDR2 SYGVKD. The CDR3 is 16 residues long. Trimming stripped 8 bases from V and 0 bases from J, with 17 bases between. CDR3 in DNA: TGTGCCATCGGCGAGCTTGGGGCTAGCTCTGGAAACACCATATATTTT. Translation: CAIGELGASSGNTIYF.

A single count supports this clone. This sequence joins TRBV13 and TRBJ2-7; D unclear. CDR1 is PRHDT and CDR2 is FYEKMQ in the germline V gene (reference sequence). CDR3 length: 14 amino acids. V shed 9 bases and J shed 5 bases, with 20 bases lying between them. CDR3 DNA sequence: TGTGCCAGTACGCGACGGGTCCCCCTTGACGAGCAGTACTTC. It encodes CASTRRVPLDEQYF.

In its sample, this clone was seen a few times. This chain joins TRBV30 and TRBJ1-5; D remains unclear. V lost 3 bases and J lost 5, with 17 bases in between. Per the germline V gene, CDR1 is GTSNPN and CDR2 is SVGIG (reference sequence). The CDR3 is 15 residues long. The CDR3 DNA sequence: TGTGCCTGGAGCCTATGGGAGGGCGGGGATCAGCCCCAGCATTTT. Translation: CAWSLWEGGDQPQHF.

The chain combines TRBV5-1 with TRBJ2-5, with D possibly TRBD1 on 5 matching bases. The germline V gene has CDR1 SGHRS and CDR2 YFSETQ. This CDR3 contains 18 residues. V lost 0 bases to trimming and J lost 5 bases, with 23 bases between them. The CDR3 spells CASSLVVWGRDDGETQYF. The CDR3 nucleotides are TGCGCCAGCAGCTTGGTGGTGTGGGGCAGGGATGATGGGGAGACCCAGTACTTC.

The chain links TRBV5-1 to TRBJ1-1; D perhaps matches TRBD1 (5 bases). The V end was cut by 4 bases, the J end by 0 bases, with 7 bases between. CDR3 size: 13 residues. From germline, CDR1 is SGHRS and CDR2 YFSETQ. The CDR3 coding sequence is TGCGCCAGCAGCGCGACAGTGAACACTGAAGCTTTCTTT. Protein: CASSATVNTEAFF.

The CDR3 DNA reads TGTGCCAGCTCACCTTTAGACAGGGGAACTGAAGCTTTCTTT. Protein sequence: CASSPLDRGTEAFF. The genes are TRBV18 and TRBJ1-1; 8 nucleotides align to TRBD1. The CDR3 extends over 14 amino acids. With V trimmed by 3 bases and J by 5 bases, 5 bases remained unmatched. Germline V gene sequence: CDR1 KGHSH, CDR2 LQKENI.

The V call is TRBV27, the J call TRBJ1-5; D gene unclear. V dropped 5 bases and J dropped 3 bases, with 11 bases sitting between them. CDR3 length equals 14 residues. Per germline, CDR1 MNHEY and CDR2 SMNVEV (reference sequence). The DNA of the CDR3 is TGTGCCAGCAGTCCCGGGTTTGTCAATCAGCCCCAGCATTTT. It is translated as CASSPGFVNQPQHF.

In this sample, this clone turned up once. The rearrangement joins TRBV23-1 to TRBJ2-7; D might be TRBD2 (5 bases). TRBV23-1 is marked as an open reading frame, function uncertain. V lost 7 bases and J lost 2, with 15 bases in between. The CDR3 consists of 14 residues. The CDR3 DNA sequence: TGCGCCAGCATCTTGAACGGGGAAACCTACGAGCAGTACTTC. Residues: CASILNGETYEQYF.

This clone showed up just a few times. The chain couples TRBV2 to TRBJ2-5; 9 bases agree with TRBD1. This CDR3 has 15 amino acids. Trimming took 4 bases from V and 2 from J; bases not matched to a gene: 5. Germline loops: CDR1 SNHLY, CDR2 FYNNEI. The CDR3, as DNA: TGTGCCAGCAGTGGGAACAGGGGGCATCAAGAGACCCAGTACTTC. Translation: CASSGNRGHQETQYF. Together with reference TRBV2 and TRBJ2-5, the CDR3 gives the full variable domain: EPEVTQTPSHQVTQMGQEVILRCVPISNHLYFYWYRQILGQKVEFLVSFYNNEISEKSEIFDDQFSVERPDGSNFTLKIRSTKLEDSAMYFCASSGNRGHQETQYFGPGTRLLVL.

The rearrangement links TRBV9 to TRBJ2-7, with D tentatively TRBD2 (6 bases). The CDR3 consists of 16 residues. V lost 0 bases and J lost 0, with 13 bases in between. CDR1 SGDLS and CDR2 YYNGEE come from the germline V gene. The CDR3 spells CASSVGIAAHSYEQYF. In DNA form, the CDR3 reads TGTGCCAGCAGCGTAGGGATAGCGGCGCACTCCTACGAGCAGTACTTC.

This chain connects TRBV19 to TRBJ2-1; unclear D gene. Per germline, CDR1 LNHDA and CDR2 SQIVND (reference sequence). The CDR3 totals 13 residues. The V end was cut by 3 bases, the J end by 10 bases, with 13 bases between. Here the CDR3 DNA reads TGTGCCAGTAGTATTACCGGTCTCAAGGAGCAGTTCTTC. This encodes CASSITGLKEQFF.

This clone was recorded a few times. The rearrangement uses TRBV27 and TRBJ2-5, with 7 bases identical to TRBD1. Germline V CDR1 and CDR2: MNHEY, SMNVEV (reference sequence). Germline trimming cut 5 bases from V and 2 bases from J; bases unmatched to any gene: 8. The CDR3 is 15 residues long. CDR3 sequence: CASSPTGAPQETQYF. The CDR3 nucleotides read TGTGCCAGCAGTCCCACAGGGGCCCCACAAGAGACCCAGTACTTC.